Listed below are T cell receptor beta chains from one sample, sequenced in a study of cytomegalovirus exposure and HLA in healthy donors. Here immunoSEQ multiplex PCR was the method, and the copy in TCRdb shows in-frame clones only, minus some. The data hold approximately 150,000 clones, with roughly 73% observed a single time. The sequencing sample was made of PBMCs. Receptors originate from a woman aged 18 to 35 in good health and CMV-seronegative. Both conserved end residues are part of each CDR3. Each record gives: J gene, V gene, CDR3 protein.

TRBJ2-2,TRBV7-2,CASSKGAALNTGELFF
TRBJ2-1,TRBV14,CASSRRFKGLAGVSYNEQFF
TRBJ2-3,TRBV5-1,CASSSGQELDTQYF
TRBJ1-5,TRBV27,CASKDRDSNQPQHF
TRBJ2-5,TRBV7-2,CASSRGGGETQYF
TRBJ2-3,TRBV6-6,CASSYIPGQGTDTQYF
TRBJ2-5,TRBV4-3,CASSQVNGKETQYF
TRBJ1-2,TRBV28,CASSFGTDYGYTF
TRBJ2-6,TRBV19,CASSMAASGANVLTF
TRBJ2-3,TRBV30,CAWSVSSLSDTQYF
TRBJ2-3,TRBV18,CASSPGLAGVGDTQYF
TRBJ1-5,TRBV19,CASLRDRDSNQPQHF
TRBJ2-1,TRBV28,CASSLYRLAGGYNEQFF
TRBJ2-3,TRBV7-9,CASGGRSIWADTQYF
TRBJ2-5,TRBV6-1,CASSGGLAARETQYF
TRBJ2-6,TRBV18,CASSPRAVDSGANVLTF
TRBJ1-1,TRBV18,CASSPGDSEGGEAFF
TRBJ2-1,TRBV4-3,CASSQALRVNNEQFF
TRBJ1-2,TRBV15,CATSRVYGAQDTF
TRBJ2-1,TRBV19,CASSIDRGGYEQFF
TRBJ1-4,TRBV7-9,CASSWGTGNEKLFF
TRBJ2-4,TRBV11-3,CASSIGTGGDKNIQYF
TRBJ1-2,TRBV18,CASSASDRGAGYTF
TRBJ2-5,TRBV7-6,CASSLETRSLQETQYF
TRBJ2-1,TRBV25-1,CASSAPWAHEQFF
TRBJ2-3,TRBV5-4,CASSQATDTQYF
TRBJ2-3,TRBV18,CASSPGRDADTQYF
TRBJ2-3,TRBV6-1,CASTAQGAVTDTQYF
TRBJ1-4,TRBV30,CAWKGPNEKLFF
TRBJ2-3,TRBV7-7,CASSLRQGSTDTQYF
TRBJ2-3,TRBV2,CASSSLAGRDTQYF
TRBJ1-2,TRBV4-3,CASSQEAHRGHGYTF
TRBJ1-5,TRBV27,CASSPGDRGFQPQHF
TRBJ1-1,TRBV2,CASSPDSLSTEAFF
TRBJ1-3,TRBV9,CASSDRQGGNTIYF
TRBJ2-1,TRBV11-3,CASSSNPSGGNNEQFF
TRBJ2-2,TRBV28,CASSSTPWEGTTGELFF
TRBJ2-2,TRBV15,CATSRERVLTGELFF
TRBJ2-3,TRBV5-6,CASSLRTTQWDTQYF
TRBJ1-1,TRBV27,CASAKPQGITEAFF
TRBJ2-1,TRBV10-3,CAISEQGRDEQFF
TRBJ1-1,TRBV19,CASSKTDRGRTEAFF